This passage covers 2 T cell receptor beta chains from one sample sequenced in a study of metastatic and nonmetastatic thyroid tumors. Patients underwent thyroid surgery, and none had received any treatment before it. Through MiXCR, TCRdb re-clonotyped the PCR reads. The sample has tens of thousands of clones, 10% to 15% seen once; the top ten hold roughly 5.3%. What was sequenced was blood. The receptors come from a female donor with papillary thyroid cancer or a benign thyroid nodule (not recorded which). Some clones in this sample may be carry-over from other donors' samples.

This clone was found many times. This chain links TRBV3-1 with TRBJ2-1, with D unresolved. The V gene's germline CDR1 is LGHDT and CDR2 YNNKEL (reference sequence). Trimming shortened V by 4 bases and J by 9 bases, and 13 bases separated the two germline ends. The CDR3 contains 13 residues. The CDR3 protein is CASSRQAISEQFF. DNA of the CDR3: TGTGCCAGCAGCCGCCAGGCCATCAGTGAGCAGTTCTTC.

This clone was seen more than once but under ten times. CDR3 loop: CASSETSGGAETQYF. DNA for the CDR3: TGTGCCAGCAGTGAAACTAGCGGGGGGGCAGAGACCCAGTACTTC. The chain links TRBV6-1 to TRBJ2-5; 13 bases align to TRBD2. Germline CDR1 MNHNS, CDR2 SASEGT. The CDR3 is 15 amino acids. Losses at the gene ends were 2 bases for V and 4 bases for J; bases not matched to a gene: 1.